Sequencing of this T cell receptor (beta chain) was carried out in a study of control samples from healthy donors and cancer patients. Profiling relied on immunoSEQ multiplex PCR, and the TCRdb table lists in-frame clones only, not all of them. The profile covers 100,000 to 150,000 clones, with approximately 89% appearing a single time and about 7.9% taken by the ten largest. Between the trimmed V and J ends, which lost 7 bases and 2 bases, there was a span of 11 bases. This CDR3 is 13 amino acids long. This TCR came from a man aged 50-59 years with head and neck cancer. Sequenced input: PBMCs. The chain employs TRBV12-3 or TRBV12-4 and TRBJ2-5; D not certain. The CDR3 DNA is TGTGCCAGCAAGAGGAGTCCACAAGAGACCCAGTACTTC. It is translated as CASKRSPQETQYF.